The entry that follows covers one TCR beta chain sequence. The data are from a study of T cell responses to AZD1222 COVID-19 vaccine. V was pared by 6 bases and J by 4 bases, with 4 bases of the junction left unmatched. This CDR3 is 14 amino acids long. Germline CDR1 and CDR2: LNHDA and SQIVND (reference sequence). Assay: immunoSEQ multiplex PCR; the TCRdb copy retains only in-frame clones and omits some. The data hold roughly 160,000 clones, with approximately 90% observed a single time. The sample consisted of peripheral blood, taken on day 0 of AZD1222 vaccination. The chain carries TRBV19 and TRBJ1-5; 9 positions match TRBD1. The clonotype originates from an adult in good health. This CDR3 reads CASSDRGRNQPQHF. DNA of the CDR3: TGTGCCAGTAGCGACAGGGGGAGAAATCAGCCCCAGCATTTT.